This TCR beta chain was documented in a study of blood T cell repertoires in COVID-19. Study-wide background: Whether acute or convalescent, the COVID-19 samples came from the United States, Italy and Spain. Sources were T cells, B-cell-depleted T cells, or PBMCs; the material itself was cDNA or gDNA.

Cohort allocation depended upon clinical history that participants reported. Participants classified as exposed had met a COVID-19 case within 2 weeks before study entry. TCRdb's copy holds only in-frame clones and misses some; the assay was immunoSEQ multiplex PCR. This table has approximately 380,000 clones, approximately 90% appearing once. Germline trimming cut 0 bases from V and 4 bases from J; bases unmatched to any gene: 6. The CDR3 is 15 amino acids. CDR1 SGHKS and CDR2 YYEKEE come from the germline V gene (reference sequence). Sequences were obtained from PBMCs or T cells enriched from blood (not recorded which). This clonotype originated in a woman aged 40 to 55 who had been exposed to COVID-19. This chain uses TRBV5-5 with TRBJ1-2; 7 bases are a match to TRBD1. The CDR3 spells CASSLEDRPVYGYTF. The CDR3 region has the DNA TGTGCCAGCAGCTTGGAGGACAGGCCGGTCTATGGCTACACCTTC.